This T cell receptor (beta chain) appears in the sequencing data of a study of shared clonotypes between healthy human individuals. Study outcomes and limitations: The expectation was that sequencing depth would affect clonotype sharing among donors.

Per germline, CDR1 SGDLS and CDR2 YYNGEE. This CDR3 has 15 residues. V dropped 2 bases and J dropped 0 bases, with 11 bases sitting between them. This clone was seen only a few times. The antigen remains undetermined. Some clones are missing from TCRdb's copy, which holds only in-frame ones; the method was immunoSEQ multiplex PCR. Among more than 900,000 clones listed, around three quarters were seen once. The sample was memory CD4+ T cells from PBMCs. Sample subset: CD45RA-negative fraction. The origin of this receptor is a man aged 18 to 30 in good health. Some clones in this sample may be carry-over from other donors' samples. This rearrangement joins TRBV9 to TRBJ1-1, with a weak D call TRBD1 (5 bases). DNA for the CDR3: TGTGCCAGCAGCGTGCAGGGATCTATGAACACTGAAGCTTTCTTT. The encoded protein is CASSVQGSMNTEAFF.